This T cell receptor beta chain was retrieved from a study of T cells in Graves' hyperthyroidism and ophthalmopathy. Study context: Blood from the periphery was taken at initial diagnosis, before any treatment. Study conclusions and caveats: Among clonotypes expanded in thyroid above 0.001, most were also found in blood.

The source material, RNA transcripts, was used to amplify TCR beta CDR3 regions. The HTBI primer set served for first-round RT-PCR of the TCR CDR3. TCRdb used MiXCR to reprocess the multiplex PCR reads, holding one entry per CDR3 protein. The sample holds some 180,000 distinct CDR3 sequences, about a sixth seen once. Per germline, CDR1 SNHLY and CDR2 FYNNEI. V lost 3 bases to trimming and J lost 12 bases, with 15 bases between them. This CDR3 region has 12 residues. Stable disease denoted Graves' hyperthyroidism without ophthalmopathy progression within 18 months. An approximately 10 ml volume of fresh peripheral blood provided the PBMCs. This clonotype came up many times. Its antigen is undetermined.

The sequence derives from a woman aged 45 to 65 with Graves' hyperthyroidism. The sample consisted of blood. This chain links TRBV2 with TRBJ2-7, with D perhaps matching TRBD1 (5 bases). CDR3: CASSEGHREPYF. The CDR3 DNA reads TGTGCCAGCAGTGAGGGGCACCGCGAACCGTACTTC.